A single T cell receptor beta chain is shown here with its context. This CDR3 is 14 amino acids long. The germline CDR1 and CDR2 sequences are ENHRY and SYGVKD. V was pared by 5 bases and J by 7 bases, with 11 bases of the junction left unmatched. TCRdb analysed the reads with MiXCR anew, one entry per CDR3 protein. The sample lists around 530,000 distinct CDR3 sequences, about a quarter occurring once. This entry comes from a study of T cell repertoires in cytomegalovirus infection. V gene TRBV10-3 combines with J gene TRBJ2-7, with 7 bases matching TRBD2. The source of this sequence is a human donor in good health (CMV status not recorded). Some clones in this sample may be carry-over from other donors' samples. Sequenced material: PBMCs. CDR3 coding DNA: TGTGCCATCAGTCTGGGGACTACCCCCTGGGAGCAGTACTTC. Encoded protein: CAISLGTTPWEQYF.